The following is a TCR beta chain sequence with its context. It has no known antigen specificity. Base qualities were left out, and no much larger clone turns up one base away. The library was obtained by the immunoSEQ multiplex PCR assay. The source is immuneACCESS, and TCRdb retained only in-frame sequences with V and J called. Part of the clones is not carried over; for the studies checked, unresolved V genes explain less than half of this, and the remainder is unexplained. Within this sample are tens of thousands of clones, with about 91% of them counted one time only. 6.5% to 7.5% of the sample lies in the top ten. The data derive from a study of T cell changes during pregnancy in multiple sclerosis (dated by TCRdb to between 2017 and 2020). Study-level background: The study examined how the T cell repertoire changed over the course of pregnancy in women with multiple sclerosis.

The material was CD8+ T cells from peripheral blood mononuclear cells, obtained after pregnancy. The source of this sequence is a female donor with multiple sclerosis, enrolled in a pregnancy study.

The sequenced DNA: TGTGCCAGCTCACCTCCGGCTAGCGGATCCGCCTACAATGAGCAGTTCTTC. Its coded protein is CASSPPASGSAYNEQFF. The chain uses TRBV28 and TRBJ2-1, with 7 middle bases fitting TRBD2. Sequences MDHEN (CDR1) and SYDVKM (CDR2) are obtained from the germline V gene. V and J are trimmed by 8 bases and 2 bases, and the gene matches miss 15 bases of the junction. From the cysteine through the phenylalanine, the CDR3 covers 17 amino acids. Of all the DNA, just the CDR3 is kept, 51 bases in frame from base 1. Reference TRBV28 and TRBJ2-1 proteins supply the regions before and after the CDR3; the full variable domain is: DVKVTQSSRYLVKRTGEKVFLECVQDMDHENMFWYRQDPGLGLRLIYFSYDVKMKEKGDIPEGYSVSREKKERFSLILESASTNQTSMYLCASSPPASGSAYNEQFFGPGTRLTVL.